The 9 T cell receptor beta chains given below trace back to one sample, sequenced in a study of control samples from healthy donors and cancer patients. Profiled with immunoSEQ multiplex PCR; TCRdb holds only in-frame clones, not every one. The data contain some 40,000 clones, about 94% of them singletons. Sequenced sample: blood. These TCRs come from a man aged 60 to 69 in good health.

The genes are TRBV2 and TRBJ2-5, with D hard to call. The CDR3 contains 11 residues. In germline, CDR1 is SNHLY, CDR2 FYNNEI. The V gene lost 3 bases and the J gene lost 6 bases, with 5 bases spanning the gap. Here the CDR3 reads CASSDRQTQYF. CDR3 in DNA: TGTGCCAGCAGTGACCGACAGACCCAGTACTTC.

Turning to this clone: At the DNA level, this CDR3 is encoded by other sequences in the same sample as well. The rearrangement joins TRBV7-9 to TRBJ2-7; no reliable D call. CDR1 and CDR2 (germline): SEHNR, FQNEAQ (reference sequence). This CDR3 contains 13 residues. V shed 0 bases and J shed 1 base, with 4 bases lying between them. CDR3 nucleotide sequence: TGTGCCAGCAGCTTAGCAGGATCCTACGAGCAGTACTTC. Encoded protein: CASSLAGSYEQYF.

The chain employs TRBV30 and TRBJ1-3, with TRBD1 as a possible D gene (6 bases). The ends were cut back, 4 bases at V and 4 bases at J, with 14 bases in the middle. This CDR3 region has 14 residues. Looked up from germline, CDR1 is GTSNPN and CDR2 is SVGIG (reference sequence). CDR3 nucleotides: TGTGCCTGGAATCGCGCCACAGGGGGAAACACCATATATTTT. This gives the protein CAWNRATGGNTIYF.

The rearrangement joins TRBV10-3 to TRBJ2-5, with 9 bases matching TRBD2. V trimming: 0 bases; J trimming: 4 bases; junction bases outside the gene matches: 12. Germline V lookup: CDR1 ENHRY, CDR2 SYGVKD. The CDR3 runs to 18 residues. CDR3 protein: CAISESRVAGVFGETQYF. DNA of the CDR3: TGTGCCATCAGTGAGTCGAGGGTAGCGGGAGTGTTCGGAGAGACCCAGTACTTC.

The chain's CDR3 is CASSQGVNEQFF. CDR3 bases: TGCGCCAGCAGTCAAGGGGTCAATGAGCAGTTCTTC. The chain uses TRBV23-1 and TRBJ2-1; D uncertain. TRBV23-1 is treated as an ORF (open reading frame) with a function not yet certain. The CDR3 sequence is 12 residues long. With 2 bases removed from V and 6 bases from J, the gap between germline ends came to 5 bases.

The chain recombines TRBV7-3 with TRBJ2-3, with D hard to call. CDR3 length: 13 residues. The germline V gene has CDR1 SGHTA and CDR2 FQGTGA. Between the trimmed V and J ends, which lost 7 bases and 6 bases, there was a span of 14 bases. The CDR3 here is CASTINPPDTQYF. CDR3 coding DNA: TGTGCCAGCACGATCAATCCGCCGGATACGCAGTATTTT.

This rearrangement joins TRBV19 to TRBJ2-5; 10 bases fit TRBD1. Germline CDR1 LNHDA, CDR2 SQIVND (reference sequence). Losses at the gene ends were 5 bases for V and 3 bases for J; bases not matched to a gene: 3. The CDR3 loop spans 14 amino acids. The CDR3 sequence: CASSVTGGKETQYF. The CDR3 bases are TGTGCCAGTAGTGTGACAGGGGGCAAAGAGACCCAGTACTTC.

The chain is built from TRBV19 and TRBJ1-6, with TRBD1 as a possible D gene (6 bases). V was clipped by 6 bases and J by 0 bases, with 15 bases between them. CDR1 and CDR2 from the germline V gene are LNHDA and SQIVND (reference sequence). The CDR3 is 17 residues long. CDR3 coding DNA: TGTGCCAGTAGCACTACAGGGACGATCTCCTATAATTCACCCCTCCACTTT. It codes for CASSTTGTISYNSPLHF.

The gene calls are TRBV5-1 and TRBJ1-3; D unclear. CDR1 and CDR2 from the germline V gene are SGHRS and YFSETQ. V shed 1 base and J shed 5 bases, with 7 bases lying between them. The CDR3 is made up of 13 amino acids. Written as DNA, the CDR3 is TGCGCCAGCAGCTTGAACAGTAGAAACACCATATATTTT. Encoded protein: CASSLNSRNTIYF.